This TCR beta chain was sequenced in a study of shared clonotypes between healthy human individuals. Study results and caveats: Among donors, the sharing of clonotypes was expected to be influenced by sequencing depth. Naive CD4 clonotypes overlapped across a handful of donors at roughly 5%. In the sorted subsets, rarefaction showed sequencing was incomplete despite large depth.

CDR1 is MNHEY and CDR2 is SVGAGI in the germline V gene. The CDR3 is 13 residues long. V was cut by 2 bases and J by 4 bases, with 8 bases left in between. As concerns this clone: Its antigen is unknown.

Profiled with immunoSEQ multiplex PCR; TCRdb holds only in-frame clones, not every one. The data hold roughly 760,000 clones, with under 80% observed a single time. The V call is TRBV6-5, the J call TRBJ1-1, with D hard to call. Sequences were obtained from memory CD4+ T cells sorted from blood. The subset here: CD45RA-negative fraction. The sequence came from a woman in her 30s in good health. CDR3 nucleotides: TGTGCCAGCAGTTACCGACCCGCCACTGAAGCTTTCTTT. Its protein is CASSYRPATEAFF.